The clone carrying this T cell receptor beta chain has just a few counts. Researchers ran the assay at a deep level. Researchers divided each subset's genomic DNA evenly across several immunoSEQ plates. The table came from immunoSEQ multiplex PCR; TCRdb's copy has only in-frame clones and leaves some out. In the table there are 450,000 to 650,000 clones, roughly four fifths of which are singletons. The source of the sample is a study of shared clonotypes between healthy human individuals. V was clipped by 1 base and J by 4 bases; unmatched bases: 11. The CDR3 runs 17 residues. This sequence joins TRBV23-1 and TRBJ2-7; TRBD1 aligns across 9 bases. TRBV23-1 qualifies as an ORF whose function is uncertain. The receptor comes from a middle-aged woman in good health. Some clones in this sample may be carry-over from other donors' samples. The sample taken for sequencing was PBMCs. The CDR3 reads CASSQFGRTGAQYEQYF. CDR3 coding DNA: TGCGCCAGCAGTCAATTTGGCCGGACAGGGGCTCAATACGAGCAGTACTTC.